This T cell receptor (beta chain) emerged from a study of neurological immune-mediated disorders. Study-level results: The absence of any CDR3 amino acid sequence shared by expanded clones across subjects suggests that repertoires were private in all groups.

Time point defined: longitudinal time-point 1 (baseline). The healthy controls volunteered at a blood bank in Maryland, USA. As for this clonotype: Its target is unknown.

cDNA synthesis was performed by 5'RACE with 10-nucleotide random UMIs. From 15-18 subjects, each sequencing run yielded over 160 million TCR-beta sequences. TCRdb used MiXCR to reprocess the 5' RACE reads, holding one entry per CDR3 protein. This sample has tens of thousands of distinct CDR3 sequences, with roughly 10% found just once. V shed 8 bases, J shed 4 bases, and the junction held 10 bases outside the gene matches. From germline, CDR1 is MNHEY and CDR2 SVGAGI. This CDR3 spans 15 amino acids. Sequenced: PBMCs. This clonotype originated in a woman in her thirties or forties in good health. This rearrangement joins TRBV6-5 to TRBJ2-3; 9 bases fit TRBD1. This CDR3 is CASLGTGSLSDTQYF. As DNA, the CDR3 is TGTGCCAGCCTCGGGACAGGGAGTTTGTCAGATACGCAGTATTTT.